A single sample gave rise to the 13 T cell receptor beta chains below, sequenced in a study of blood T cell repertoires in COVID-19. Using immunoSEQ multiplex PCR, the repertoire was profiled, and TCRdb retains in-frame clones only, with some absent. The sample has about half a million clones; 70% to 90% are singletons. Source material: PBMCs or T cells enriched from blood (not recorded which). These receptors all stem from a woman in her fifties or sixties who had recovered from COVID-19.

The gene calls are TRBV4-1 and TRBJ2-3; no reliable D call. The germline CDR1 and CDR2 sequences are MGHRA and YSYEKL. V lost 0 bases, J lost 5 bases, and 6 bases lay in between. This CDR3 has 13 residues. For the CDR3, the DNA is TGCGCCAGCAGCCAAGATCCCAGAGATACGCAGTATTTT. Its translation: CASSQDPRDTQYF.

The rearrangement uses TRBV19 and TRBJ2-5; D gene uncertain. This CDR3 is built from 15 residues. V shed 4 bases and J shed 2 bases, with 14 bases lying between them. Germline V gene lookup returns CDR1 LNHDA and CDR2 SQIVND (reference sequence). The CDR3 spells CASSNVQAGQETQYF. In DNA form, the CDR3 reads TGTGCCAGTAGTAACGTCCAGGCAGGACAAGAGACCCAGTACTTC.

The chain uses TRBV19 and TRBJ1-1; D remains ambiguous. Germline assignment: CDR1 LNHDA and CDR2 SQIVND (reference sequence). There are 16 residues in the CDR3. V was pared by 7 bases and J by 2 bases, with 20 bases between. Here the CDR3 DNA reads TGTGCCAGTACCCTAGGGAGAACAGCGCGAAACACTGAAGCTTTCTTT. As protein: CASTLGRTARNTEAFF.

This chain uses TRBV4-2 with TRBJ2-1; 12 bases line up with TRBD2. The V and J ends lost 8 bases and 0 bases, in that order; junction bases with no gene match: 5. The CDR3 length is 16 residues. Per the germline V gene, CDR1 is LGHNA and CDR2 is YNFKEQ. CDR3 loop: CASLLLAGGSYNEQFF. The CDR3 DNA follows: TGTGCCAGCCTATTACTAGCGGGGGGCTCCTACAATGAGCAGTTCTTC.

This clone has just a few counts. The CDR3 nucleotides read TGCGCCAGCAGCCTAGGGGACAGCGACACCGGGGAGCTGTTTTTT. This encodes CASSLGDSDTGELFF. The V gene is TRBV5-1, the J gene TRBJ2-2; 7 nucleotides line up with TRBD1. V gave up 4 bases and J gave up 3 bases; unmatched junction bases: 6. CDR1 is SGHRS and CDR2 is YFSETQ in the germline V gene. This CDR3 comprises 15 residues.

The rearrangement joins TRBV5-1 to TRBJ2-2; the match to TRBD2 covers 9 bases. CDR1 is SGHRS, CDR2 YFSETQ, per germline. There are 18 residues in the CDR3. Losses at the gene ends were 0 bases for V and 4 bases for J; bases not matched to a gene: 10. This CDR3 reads CASSLVGSGGQITGELFF. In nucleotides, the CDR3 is TGCGCCAGCAGCTTGGTGGGTAGCGGGGGACAAATCACCGGGGAGCTGTTTTTT. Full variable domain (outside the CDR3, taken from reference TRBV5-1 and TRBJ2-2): KAGVTQTPRYLIKTRGQQVTLSCSPISGHRSVSWYQQTPGQGLQFLFEYFSETQRNKGNFPGRFSGRQFSNSRSEMNVSTLELGDSALYLCASSLVGSGGQITGELFFGEGSRLTVL.

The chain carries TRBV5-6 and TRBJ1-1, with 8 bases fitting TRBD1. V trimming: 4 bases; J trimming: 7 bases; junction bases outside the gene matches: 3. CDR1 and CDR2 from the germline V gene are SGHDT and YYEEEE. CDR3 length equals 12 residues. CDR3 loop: CASSAGTGEAFF. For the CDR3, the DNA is TGTGCCAGCAGCGCCGGGACAGGTGAAGCTTTCTTT.

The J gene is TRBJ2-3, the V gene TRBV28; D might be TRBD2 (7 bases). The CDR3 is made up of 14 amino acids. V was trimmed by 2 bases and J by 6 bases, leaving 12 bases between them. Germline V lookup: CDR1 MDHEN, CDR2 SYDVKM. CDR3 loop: CASSLRGAYDTQYF. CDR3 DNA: TGTGCCAGCAGTTTACGGGGGGCCTACGATACGCAGTATTTT.

CDR3: CASSGQGRSYGYTF. CDR3 in DNA: TGTGCCAGCAGCGGACAGGGTAGGTCGTATGGCTACACCTTC. The chain employs TRBV6-5 and TRBJ1-2, with 8 bases that match TRBD1. The CDR3 totals 14 residues. Germline-derived CDR1 and CDR2 are MNHEY and SVGAGI. V shed 6 bases, J shed 5 bases, and the junction held 8 bases outside the gene matches.

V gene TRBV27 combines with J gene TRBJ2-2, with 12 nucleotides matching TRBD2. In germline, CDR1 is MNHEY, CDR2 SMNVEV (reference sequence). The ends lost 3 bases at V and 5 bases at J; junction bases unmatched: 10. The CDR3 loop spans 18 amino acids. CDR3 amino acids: CASSLRLAGAPGTGELFF. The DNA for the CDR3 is TGTGCCAGCAGTTTGAGACTAGCGGGGGCCCCAGGTACCGGGGAGCTGTTTTTT.

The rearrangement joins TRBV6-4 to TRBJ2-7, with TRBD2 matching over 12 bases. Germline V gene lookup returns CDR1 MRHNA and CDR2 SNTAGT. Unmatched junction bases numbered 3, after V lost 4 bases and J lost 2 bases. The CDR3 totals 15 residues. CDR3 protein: CASSVLAGGPYEQYF. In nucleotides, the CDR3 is TGTGCCAGCAGTGTTCTAGCGGGGGGGCCCTACGAGCAGTACTTC.

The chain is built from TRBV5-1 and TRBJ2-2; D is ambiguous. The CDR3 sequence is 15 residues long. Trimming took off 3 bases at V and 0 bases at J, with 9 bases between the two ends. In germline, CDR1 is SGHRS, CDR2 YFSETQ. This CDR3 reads CASSSTRTNTGELFF. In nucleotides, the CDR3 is TGCGCCAGCAGCTCGACACGGACGAACACCGGGGAGCTGTTTTTT.

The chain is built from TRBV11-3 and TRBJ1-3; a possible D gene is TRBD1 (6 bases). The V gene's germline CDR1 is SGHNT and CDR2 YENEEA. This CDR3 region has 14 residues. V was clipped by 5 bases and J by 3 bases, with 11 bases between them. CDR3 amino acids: CASSVQGGGNTIYF. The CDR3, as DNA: TGTGCCAGCAGCGTCCAAGGGGGTGGAAACACCATATATTTT. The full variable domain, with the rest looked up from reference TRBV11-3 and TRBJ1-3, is EAGVVQSPRYKIIEKKQPVAFWCNPISGHNTLYWYLQNLGQGPELLIRYENEEAVDDSQLPKDRFSAERLKGVDSTLKIQPAELGDSAVYLCASSVQGGGNTIYFGEGSWLTVV.